Below are 24 T cell receptor beta chains sequenced from a single sample in a study of blood T cell repertoires in COVID-19. Only in-frame clones appear in the TCRdb table, and some are missing; sequencing was by immunoSEQ multiplex PCR. The profile shows about 260,000 clones, more than 75% of them singletons. Source material: peripheral blood. Receptor source: a woman aged 40 to 55 who had recovered from COVID-19.

The rearrangement links TRBV7-8 to TRBJ2-3; TRBD2 matches 10 bases. The V gene end was trimmed by 1 base and the J gene end by 2 bases; junction bases not matched to a gene: 6. Germline-derived CDR1 and CDR2 are SGHVS and FQNEAQ. This CDR3 is 17 amino acids long. The CDR3 here is CASSLVSTSGATDTQYF. The CDR3, as DNA: TGTGCCAGCAGCTTAGTCTCCACTAGCGGGGCCACAGATACGCAGTATTTT. The full variable domain, rest sourced from reference TRBV7-8 and TRBJ2-3, is GAGVSQSPRYKVAKRGQDVALRCDPISGHVSLFWYQQALGQGPEFLTYFQNEAQLDKSGLPSDRFFAERPEGSVSTLKIQRTQQEDSAVYLCASSLVSTSGATDTQYFGPGTRLTVL.

This chain connects TRBV23-1 to TRBJ2-3; tentative D call: TRBD2 (6 bases). TRBV23-1 is classed as an ORF, of uncertain function. V lost 0 bases to trimming and J lost 7 bases, with 14 bases between them. The CDR3 consists of 15 residues. The CDR3 DNA reads TGCGCCAGCAGTCAATCAAAGGACTATCCCCATACGCAGTATTTT. It encodes CASSQSKDYPHTQYF.

V is TRBV4-3 and J is TRBJ1-6; 8 bases fit TRBD1. J was trimmed by 9 bases and V by 0 bases; bases with no gene match: 7. CDR3 length equals 16 residues. Germline CDR1 and CDR2: LGHNA and YSLEER. The CDR3 sequence is CASSQDPGTGTSPLHF. In nucleotides, the CDR3 is TGCGCCAGCAGCCAAGACCCTGGGACAGGTACTTCACCCCTCCACTTT.

This sequence joins TRBV27 and TRBJ2-1; 7 positions match TRBD2. Germline V gene data show CDR1 as MNHEY and CDR2 as SMNVEV (reference sequence). V trimming: 2 bases; J trimming: 4 bases; junction bases outside the gene matches: 5. The CDR3 consists of 15 residues. In DNA, the CDR3 is TGTGCCAGCAGTTTAACGGCGGGGGTTTACAATGAGCAGTTCTTC. Its protein product is CASSLTAGVYNEQFF.

This clone appeared a single time. The rearrangement joins TRBV7-2 to TRBJ2-7; TRBD1 is a possible D gene (7 bases). CDR1 is SGHTA and CDR2 is FQGNSA in the germline V gene. The CDR3 sequence is 15 residues long. The V gene lost 2 bases and the J gene lost 10 bases, with 21 bases spanning the gap. The CDR3 loop is CASSLFGGGGTGQYF. The DNA for the CDR3 is TGTGCCAGCAGCTTATTTGGAGGGGGCGGTACGGGACAGTACTTC.

This clone appeared a few times. The chain's CDR3 is CSAALGGAHLGAGELFF. CDR3 nucleotides: TGCAGCGCCGCTCTGGGGGGGGCCCACTTGGGCGCCGGGGAGCTGTTTTTT. The rearrangement links TRBV29-1 to TRBJ2-2, with D perhaps matching TRBD2 (7 bases). The CDR3 has 17 residues. The germline gives CDR1 SQVTM, CDR2 ANQGSEA. Trimming stripped 7 bases from V and 6 bases from J, with 27 bases between.

This CDR3 reads CASSIYLAAVYNEQFF. The DNA of the CDR3 is TGTGCCAGTAGTATATATCTAGCGGCGGTATACAATGAGCAGTTCTTC. The chain carries TRBV19 and TRBJ2-1; 7 bases align to TRBD2. CDR1 and CDR2 (germline): LNHDA, SQIVND (reference sequence). J was trimmed by 4 bases and V by 2 bases; bases with no gene match: 8. This CDR3 has 16 amino acids.

In nucleotides, the CDR3 is TGCAGCGTTGCCGGACAGGGGCTACCTGACTATGGCTACACCTTC. Residues: CSVAGQGLPDYGYTF. V is TRBV29-1 and J is TRBJ1-2, with TRBD1 matching over 9 bases. V was clipped by 4 bases and J by 3 bases; unmatched bases: 9. The CDR3 contains 15 residues. CDR1 and CDR2 (germline): SQVTM, ANQGSEA.

The J gene is TRBJ2-3, the V gene TRBV19; 7 bases are a match to TRBD1. Trimming cost V 8 bases and J 2 bases; bases outside gene matches: 10. The germline V gene encodes CDR1 LNHDA and CDR2 SQIVND (reference sequence). CDR3 length equals 15 residues. CDR3 coding DNA: TGTGCCAGTTGCACCCGGGACAGTATCACAGATACGCAGTATTTT. It encodes CASCTRDSITDTQYF. The whole variable domain, remainder taken from reference TRBV19 and TRBJ2-3, is DGGITQSPKYLFRKEGQNVTLSCEQNLNHDAMYWYRQDPGQGLRLIYYSQIVNDFQKGDIAEGYSVSREKKESFPLTVTSAQKNPTAFYLCASCTRDSITDTQYFGPGTRLTVL.

This clone was counted between two and nine times. This chain joins TRBV13 and TRBJ1-6; D possibly corresponds to TRBD1 (6 bases). The germline CDR1 and CDR2 sequences are PRHDT and FYEKMQ (reference sequence). The CDR3 length is 16 residues. V was pared by 0 bases and J by 7 bases, with 13 bases between. CDR3 sequence (DNA): TGTGCCAGCAGCTTAGGAAGGGGACACTCCAATTCACCCCTCCACTTT. Its protein is CASSLGRGHSNSPLHF.

The V call is TRBV9, the J call TRBJ2-3; a possible D gene is TRBD1 (5 bases). Per germline, CDR1 SGDLS and CDR2 YYNGEE. CDR3 length equals 15 residues. V lost 4 bases to trimming and J lost 5 bases, with 17 bases between them. CDR3 bases: TGTGCCAGCAGCCCCCAGATGGGGCTCATAGATACGCAGTATTTT. It specifies CASSPQMGLIDTQYF.

The chain joins TRBV18 to TRBJ2-1; tentative D call: TRBD2 (6 bases). V dropped 3 bases and J dropped 8 bases, with 14 bases sitting between them. Per germline, CDR1 KGHSH and CDR2 LQKENI. The CDR3 runs to 14 residues. This CDR3 reads CASSPSTSFHEQFF. DNA for the CDR3: TGTGCCAGCTCACCCTCGACTAGTTTTCATGAGCAGTTCTTC.

The CDR3 region has the DNA TGTGCCAGCAGCTCGTCCGGGACAGGTGAAGCTTTCTTT. Protein product: CASSSSGTGEAFF. This chain uses TRBV5-4 with TRBJ1-1, with 8 nucleotides matching TRBD1. The J segment lost 7 bases and the V segment lost 3 bases, leaving 5 bases of the junction unmatched. This CDR3 region has 13 residues. CDR1 SGHNT and CDR2 YYREEE come from the germline V gene (reference sequence).

The chain recombines TRBV5-4 with TRBJ1-1; no definite D call. V lost 0 bases, J lost 2 bases, and 11 bases lay in between. The CDR3 runs 15 residues. Germline values: CDR1 SGHNT, CDR2 YYREEE (reference sequence). Written as DNA, the CDR3 is TGTGCCAGCAGCTTGGTTCCGGGTTCAAACACTGAAGCTTTCTTT. Translating it yields CASSLVPGSNTEAFF. Full variable domain (outside the CDR3, taken from reference TRBV5-4 and TRBJ1-1): ETGVTQSPTHLIKTRGQQVTLRCSSQSGHNTVSWYQQALGQGPQFIFQYYREEENGRGNFPPRFSGLQFPNYSSELNVNALELDDSALYLCASSLVPGSNTEAFFGQGTRLTVV.

The chain employs TRBV10-3 and TRBJ1-1; unclear D gene. Between the trimmed V and J ends, which lost 3 bases and 4 bases, there was a span of 9 bases. The CDR3 has 13 amino acids. Germline V gene data show CDR1 as ENHRY and CDR2 as SYGVKD. The CDR3: CAISESPGTEAFF. The CDR3 DNA sequence: TGTGCCATCAGTGAATCCCCCGGCACTGAAGCTTTCTTT.

The rearrangement uses TRBV5-1 and TRBJ2-3, with D possibly matching TRBD1 (5 bases). The CDR3 is 14 amino acids. CDR1 is SGHRS and CDR2 is YFSETQ in the germline V gene. Trimming cost V 1 base and J 2 bases, with 8 bases left between them. The CDR3, as DNA: TGCGCCAGCAGCTTGTACAGGTTCACAGATACGCAGTATTTT. Translated, it gives CASSLYRFTDTQYF.

This sequence joins TRBV7-2 and TRBJ2-7, with TRBD1 matching 7 bases. The CDR3 totals 14 residues. Germline-derived CDR1 and CDR2 are SGHTA and FQGNSA. V dropped 5 bases and J dropped 0; count of bases not matched to a gene: 4. The CDR3 region is CASSRDSRSYEQYF. The CDR3 bases are TGTGCCAGCAGCCGGGACAGCCGCTCCTACGAGCAGTACTTC.

The chain combines TRBV12-3 or TRBV12-4 with TRBJ1-2, with a tentative D call TRBD1 (5 bases). Trimming cost V 6 bases and J 6 bases, with 14 bases left between them. The CDR3 is 13 residues long. The CDR3 loop is CASSPTQGNGYTF. In DNA form, the CDR3 reads TGTGCCAGCAGCCCCACCCAGGGCAATGGCTACACCTTC.

V is TRBV27 and J is TRBJ2-2; D is undetermined. The CDR3 is 14 residues long. The V and J ends lost 3 bases and 3 bases respectively, with 8 bases between them. Looked up from germline, CDR1 is MNHEY and CDR2 is SMNVEV (reference sequence). The CDR3 DNA follows: TGTGCCAGCAGTTTTTCGGTCTACACCGGGGAGCTGTTTTTT. Protein: CASSFSVYTGELFF.

V gene TRBV27 combines with J gene TRBJ2-2, with 8 bases fitting TRBD1. This CDR3 is 14 amino acids long. V shed 10 bases, J shed 4 bases, and the junction held 8 bases outside the gene matches. Germline-derived CDR1 and CDR2 are MNHEY and SMNVEV (reference sequence). CDR3 protein: CATRRTGSTGELFF. CDR3 coding DNA: TGTGCCACCCGGCGGACAGGGAGCACCGGGGAGCTGTTTTTT.

This rearrangement joins TRBV7-9 to TRBJ2-5; TRBD2 agrees at 9 bases. Per germline, CDR1 SEHNR and CDR2 FQNEAQ (reference sequence). V was clipped by 5 bases and J by 5 bases; unmatched bases: 9. CDR3 size: 15 residues. The CDR3 DNA is TGTGCCAGCAGCCGAAGACTAGCGGTGGGGGAGACCCAGTACTTC. Amino acids: CASSRRLAVGETQYF.

The chain uses TRBV6-5 and TRBJ1-2, with TRBD1 matching over 7 bases. The CDR3 is 14 residues long. V was pared by 7 bases and J by 3 bases, with 8 bases of the junction left unmatched. The V gene's germline CDR1 is MNHEY and CDR2 SVGAGI. This CDR3 reads CASTPSTGYYGYTF. DNA of the CDR3: TGTGCCAGCACCCCTTCGACAGGGTACTATGGCTACACCTTC.

The genes are TRBV11-2 and TRBJ1-3; 8 nucleotides line up with TRBD1. Looked up from germline, CDR1 is SGHAT and CDR2 is FQNNGV. V lost 4 bases and J lost 6; bases outside the gene matches: 8. The CDR3 totals 15 residues. The CDR3 nucleotides read TGTGCCAGCAGCTCTGAAGGGACAGGAGTAAACACCATATATTTT. Residues: CASSSEGTGVNTIYF.

The rearrangement uses TRBV4-1 and TRBJ1-2; D is perhaps TRBD1 (5 bases). This CDR3 spans 15 amino acids. Trimming cost V 0 bases and J 1 base, with 9 bases left between them. Per germline, CDR1 MGHRA and CDR2 YSYEKL. The CDR3 DNA reads TGCGCCAGCAGCCAAGAGGGGACTCTTAACTATGGCTACACCTTC. Translating gives CASSQEGTLNYGYTF.